The 31 T cell receptor beta chains presented below share a single source sample, sequenced in a study of post-analysis software for immune sequencing data. General observations from the study: Included in a set of roughly five TRBV segments more frequent in patients than controls were TRBV5-6, TRBV5-1 and TRBV20-1.

Incorporated into the TCR beta cDNA libraries were unique molecular identifiers, which served to reduce PCR and sequencing biases. One entry per CDR3 protein results from TCRdb running MiXCR on the PCR reads. The sample lists roughly 600,000 distinct CDR3 sequences, about 40% occurring once. These TCRs' antigens remain unknown. The sample consisted of blood. These receptors were collected from a girl aged 10 to 17 with multiple sclerosis.

This clonotype was seen a few times. The V gene is TRBV27, the J gene TRBJ2-1; 11 positions match TRBD2. V trimming: 1 base; J trimming: 9 bases; junction bases outside the gene matches: 2. The CDR3 sequence is 14 residues long. Germline loops: CDR1 MNHEY, CDR2 SMNVEV (reference sequence). Here the CDR3 reads CASSLYLAGGEQFF. The CDR3, as DNA: TGTGCCAGCAGTTTATACCTAGCGGGAGGTGAGCAGTTCTTC.

This chain joins TRBV5-5 and TRBJ2-6; D call uncertain. CDR3 size: 18 residues. The ends were cut back, 0 bases at V and 4 bases at J, with 17 bases in the middle. CDR1 is SGHKS, CDR2 YYEKEE, per germline (reference sequence). CDR3: CASSLGVRARDGANVLTF. In DNA, the CDR3 is TGTGCCAGCAGCTTGGGGGTTCGGGCCAGAGACGGGGCCAACGTCCTGACTTTC.

This clonotype turned up a few times. The chain has TRBV29-1 and TRBJ2-6; D remains unclear. Per the germline V gene, CDR1 is SQVTM and CDR2 is ANQGSEA. The V end was cut by 4 bases, the J end by 2 bases, with 15 bases between. CDR3 length: 16 amino acids. CDR3 amino acids: CSVVRAHATGANVLTF. CDR3 sequence (DNA): TGCAGCGTTGTTAGGGCACATGCTACTGGGGCCAACGTCCTGACTTTC. Together with reference TRBV29-1 and TRBJ2-6, the CDR3 gives the full variable domain: SAVISQKPSRDICQRGTSLTIQCQVDSQVTMMFWYRQQPGQSLTLIATANQGSEATYESGFVIDKFPISRPNLTFSTLTVSNMSPEDSSIYLCSVVRAHATGANVLTFGAGSRLTVL.

Details on this clonotype: An end of the junction does not agree with germline; a read error may underlie this. The CDR3 spells CASSFGQVSSYELYF. CDR3 sequence (DNA): TGCGCCAGCAGCTTCGGACAGGTCAGCTCCTACGAGCTGTACTTC. The chain joins TRBV4-1 to TRBJ2-7; TRBD1 agrees at 7 bases. The germline CDR1 and CDR2 sequences are MGHRA and YSYEKL. The length of the CDR3 is 15 residues.

This chain connects TRBV4-1 to TRBJ2-1; D is ambiguous. Germline V gene data show CDR1 as MGHRA and CDR2 as YSYEKL. Trimming shortened V by 6 bases and J by 0 bases, and 9 bases separated the two germline ends. The CDR3 spans 14 residues. In DNA, the CDR3 is TGCGCCAGCAGTAAGAGTAGCTCCTACAATGAGCAGTTCTTC. Protein product: CASSKSSSYNEQFF.

This clonotype turned up a few times. The chain links TRBV9 to TRBJ1-1; no definite D call. Looked up from germline, CDR1 is SGDLS and CDR2 is YYNGEE. The CDR3 contains 12 residues. Trimming cost V 0 bases and J 3 bases, with 3 bases left between them. This CDR3 is CASSVGYTEAFF. As DNA, the CDR3 is TGTGCCAGCAGCGTAGGGTACACTGAAGCTTTCTTT.

In its sample, this clonotype was seen a few times. This chain links TRBV4-1 with TRBJ2-3, with D unclear. The V end lost 1 base, the J end lost 0 bases, and 8 bases lay between the germline ends. This CDR3 is built from 15 residues. Germline V CDR1 and CDR2: MGHRA, YSYEKL. CDR3 bases: TGCGCCAGCAGCCAAGGGCACCTTAGCACAGATACGCAGTATTTT. Translation: CASSQGHLSTDTQYF.

As to this clonotype: This sequence may be a read error, since a much larger clone differs from it by one base. The rearrangement links TRBV11-2 to TRBJ2-3; D might be TRBD1 or TRBD2, each matching 5 bases. With 5 bases removed from V and 0 bases from J, the gap between germline ends came to 6 bases. There are 13 residues in the CDR3. The germline CDR1 and CDR2 sequences are SGHAT and FQNNGV. In nucleotides, the CDR3 is TGTGCCAGCAGCGGGGACAGCACAGATACGCAGTATTTT. Translation: CASSGDSTDTQYF.

In this sample, this clonotype turned up a few times. This sequence joins TRBV20-1 and TRBJ1-6, with D perhaps TRBD1 (6 bases). The CDR3 contains 16 residues. Germline V gene lookup returns CDR1 DFQATT and CDR2 SNEGSKA (reference sequence). The V and J ends lost 4 bases and 9 bases respectively, with 22 bases between them. CDR3 sequence: CSAKGGSPTSISPLHF. The CDR3 region has the DNA TGCAGTGCTAAAGGGGGGAGTCCGACCTCAATTTCACCCCTCCACTTT.

This CDR3 reads CASRDRYNEQFF. DNA of the CDR3: TGTGCCAGCAGGGACAGGTACAATGAGCAGTTCTTC. V gene TRBV28 combines with J gene TRBJ2-1; TRBD1 matches at 7 bases. The V and J ends lost 6 bases and 4 bases, in that order; junction bases with no gene match: 0. The germline V gene encodes CDR1 MDHEN and CDR2 SYDVKM. The CDR3 sequence is 12 residues long. The full variable domain, its missing parts supplied by reference TRBV28 and TRBJ2-1, is DVKVTQSSRYLVKRTGEKVFLECVQDMDHENMFWYRQDPGLGLRLIYFSYDVKMKEKGDIPEGYSVSREKKERFSLILESASTNQTSMYLCASRDRYNEQFFGPGTRLTVL.

The chain uses TRBV5-1 and TRBJ1-4; D is perhaps TRBD1 (5 bases). The CDR3 is made up of 14 amino acids. Germline V gene data show CDR1 as SGHRS and CDR2 as YFSETQ. V was cut by 2 bases and J by 8 bases, with 13 bases left in between. CDR3 sequence: CASSFGTASEKLFF. As DNA, the CDR3 is TGCGCCAGCAGCTTCGGGACGGCGTCCGAAAAACTGTTTTTT.

The chain is built from TRBV9 and TRBJ1-1, with D perhaps TRBD1 (5 bases). Germline V gene lookup returns CDR1 SGDLS and CDR2 YYNGEE. The CDR3 has 12 amino acids. V was trimmed by 1 base and J by 12 bases, leaving 13 bases between them. CDR3 nucleotides: TGTGCCAGCAGCGTAAGGGCGGGGGTCCCTTTCTTT. As protein: CASSVRAGVPFF.

J is TRBJ2-1 and V is TRBV5-1, with D tentatively TRBD2 (5 bases). V shed 0 bases and J shed 7 bases, with 14 bases lying between them. The CDR3 totals 15 residues. Per the germline V gene, CDR1 is SGHRS and CDR2 is YFSETQ. The CDR3 loop reads CASSLGLGLANEQFF. CDR3 bases: TGCGCCAGCAGCTTGGGTCTTGGCCTAGCTAATGAGCAGTTCTTC.

The V call is TRBV9, the J call TRBJ2-1; 16 bases agree with TRBD2. CDR1 and CDR2 (germline): SGDLS, YYNGEE. The CDR3 consists of 17 residues. After removal of 0 bases from V and 7 bases from J, the junction contained 4 bases not matched to a gene. DNA for the CDR3: TGTGCCAGCAGCGTAGGGGGACTAGCGGGAGGGAGAAATGAGCAGTTCTTC. Translating gives CASSVGGLAGGRNEQFF.

This clonotype occurred a few times. The gene calls are TRBV7-2 and TRBJ2-5; the D gene is possibly TRBD2 (6 bases). The J call may be incorrect, as the DNA end agrees better with TRBJ2-7. The CDR3 is 11 amino acids. Germline V gene lookup returns CDR1 SGHTA and CDR2 FQGNSA. The CDR3 here is CASSWEDEQYF. For the CDR3, the DNA is TGTGCCAGCAGCTGGGAGGACGAGCAGTACTTC.

This clonotype was detected a few times. The genes are TRBV20-1 and TRBJ2-3, with D unclear. The length of the CDR3 is 12 residues. V was cut by 3 bases and J by 6 bases, with 10 bases left in between. Germline V lookup: CDR1 DFQATT, CDR2 SNEGSKA (reference sequence). CDR3 coding DNA: TGCAGTGCTAGCCCGCTTTACGATACGCAGTATTTT. It codes for CSASPLYDTQYF.

The chain uses TRBV30 and TRBJ1-1, with a possible D match to TRBD1 (5 bases). Trimming removed 3 bases at V and 5 bases at J, with 13 bases between. CDR1 GTSNPN and CDR2 SVGIG come from the germline V gene (reference sequence). There are 13 residues in the CDR3. The CDR3, as DNA: TGTGCCTGGAGCCGCCCAGGGAGAACTGAAGCTTTCTTT. It specifies CAWSRPGRTEAFF.

The V call is TRBV3-1, the J call TRBJ1-1; D is uncertain. Trimming took off 0 bases at V and 6 bases at J, with 11 bases between the two ends. The CDR3 has 14 residues. Germline CDR1 LGHDT, CDR2 YNNKEL (reference sequence). The CDR3 DNA sequence: TGTGCCAGCAGCCAAGAATTACTGGGATCTGAAGCTTTCTTT. It yields the protein CASSQELLGSEAFF.

The CDR3 DNA reads TGCAGTGCTAATTCGAGGGGCCTAAGCACAGATACGCAGTATTTT. Protein sequence: CSANSRGLSTDTQYF. The J gene is TRBJ2-3, the V gene TRBV20-1; D might be TRBD1 or TRBD2, each matching 5 bases. The CDR3 is made up of 15 amino acids. Deletions cut 4 bases from V and 0 bases from J, with 14 bases between. Germline V gene data show CDR1 as DFQATT and CDR2 as SNEGSKA (reference sequence).

This clonotype was found a few times. This chain links TRBV12-5 with TRBJ2-3; unclear D gene. CDR1 is LGHNT and CDR2 is FRNRAP in the germline V gene. Between the trimmed V and J ends, which lost 8 bases and 10 bases, there was a span of 19 bases. The CDR3 runs to 13 residues. In DNA, the CDR3 is TGTGCTAGTCACCCCTCTACATCTCTCGCGCAGTATTTT. Amino acid sequence: CASHPSTSLAQYF.

The chain uses TRBV5-1 and TRBJ1-1; D is unclear. V gave up 1 base and J gave up 1 base, with 11 bases separating them. Germline V CDR1 and CDR2: SGHRS, YFSETQ. This CDR3 has 15 residues. The CDR3 loop reads CASSLLRRENTEAFF. The CDR3 nucleotides are TGCGCCAGCAGCTTGCTCAGGCGGGAGAACACTGAAGCTTTCTTT. Full variable domain (rest looked up from reference TRBV5-1 and TRBJ1-1): KAGVTQTPRYLIKTRGQQVTLSCSPISGHRSVSWYQQTPGQGLQFLFEYFSETQRNKGNFPGRFSGRQFSNSRSEMNVSTLELGDSALYLCASSLLRRENTEAFFGQGTRLTVV.

This clonotype was seen just once. J is TRBJ2-4 and V is TRBV6-1, with 8 bases lining up with TRBD2. Germline loops: CDR1 MNHNS, CDR2 SASEGT. The CDR3 runs 14 residues. After removal of 1 base from V and 9 bases from J, the junction contained 5 bases not matched to a gene. CDR3 loop: CASSEDLAGIIQYF. CDR3 in DNA: TGTGCCAGCAGTGAAGACCTAGCGGGCATCATTCAGTACTTC.

This clonotype appeared once. The J gene is TRBJ2-1, the V gene TRBV7-9; TRBD1 is a possible D gene (5 bases). The CDR3 consists of 13 residues. Germline V lookup: CDR1 SEHNR, CDR2 FQNEAQ (reference sequence). V was shortened by 1 base and J by 9 bases, with 10 bases between the two germline ends. CDR3: CASSLGAGIEQFF. The CDR3 coding sequence is TGTGCCAGCAGCTTAGGCGCAGGGATTGAGCAGTTCTTC.

This chain connects TRBV7-9 to TRBJ1-5; no definite D call. CDR1 and CDR2 from the germline V gene are SEHNR and FQNEAQ (reference sequence). This CDR3 comprises 13 residues. Trimming cost V 0 bases and J 6 bases, with 6 bases left between them. Here the CDR3 DNA reads TGTGCCAGCAGCTTAGCAGGTCCTCAGCCCCAGCATTTT. It codes for CASSLAGPQPQHF.

The chain carries TRBV3-1 and TRBJ2-5, with TRBD2 matching 9 bases. CDR3 size: 16 residues. The germline V gene has CDR1 LGHDT and CDR2 YNNKEL (reference sequence). The J segment lost 6 bases and the V segment lost 2 bases, leaving 10 bases of the junction unmatched. DNA for the CDR3: TGTGCCAGCAGCCAACCCAGGCGGGGGGGCCTGAAGACCCAGTACTTC. It encodes CASSQPRRGGLKTQYF.

The gene calls are TRBV4-1 and TRBJ2-3; 9 bases fit TRBD1. J gave up 5 bases and V 2 bases, and 11 bases lay outside the gene matches. The V gene's germline CDR1 is MGHRA and CDR2 YSYEKL. CDR3 length: 17 residues. In DNA, the CDR3 is TGCGCCAGCAGCCAACAAAAGGGACAGGGTATTGGAGATACGCAGTATTTT. It is translated as CASSQQKGQGIGDTQYF.

The gene calls are TRBV5-1 and TRBJ2-1; TRBD1 matches at 10 bases. V lost 4 bases, J lost 1 base, and 8 bases stayed unmatched. The CDR3 runs 17 residues. Germline lookup yields CDR1 SGHRS and CDR2 YFSETQ. CDR3 DNA: TGCGCCAGCAGCCATCCGTCGGACAGGGGGTCCTACAATGAGCAGTTCTTC. This sequence encodes CASSHPSDRGSYNEQFF. Full variable domain (outside the CDR3, taken from reference TRBV5-1 and TRBJ2-1): KAGVTQTPRYLIKTRGQQVTLSCSPISGHRSVSWYQQTPGQGLQFLFEYFSETQRNKGNFPGRFSGRQFSNSRSEMNVSTLELGDSALYLCASSHPSDRGSYNEQFFGPGTRLTVL.

In this sample, this clonotype turned up a few times. This chain uses TRBV5-7 with TRBJ2-1, with 9 bases identical to TRBD2. TRBV5-7 is an ORF, and what it does is uncertain. The V segment lost 4 bases and the J segment 6 bases; nucleotides outside the gene matches: 11. CDR3 length: 16 amino acids. The CDR3: CASSAGSLAGSNEQFF. In DNA form, the CDR3 reads TGTGCCAGCAGCGCAGGGTCCCTAGCGGGGAGCAATGAGCAGTTCTTC.

There are a few counts of this clonotype. CDR3 loop: CASKQQAVSYEQYF. Written as DNA, the CDR3 is TGTGCCAGCAAACAACAGGCCGTTTCCTACGAGCAGTACTTC. V gene TRBV12-3 or TRBV12-4 combines with J gene TRBJ2-7; tentatively, D is TRBD1 (5 bases). The ends were cut back, 7 bases at V and 1 base at J, with 14 bases in the middle. This CDR3 contains 14 residues.

The chain joins TRBV27 to TRBJ2-1; 13 nucleotides align to TRBD2. The CDR3 is 16 amino acids. After removal of 5 bases from V and 9 bases from J, the junction contained 10 bases not matched to a gene. The germline V gene has CDR1 MNHEY and CDR2 SMNVEV (reference sequence). The CDR3 spells CASSIQIGTSGVEQFF. The DNA for the CDR3 is TGTGCCAGCAGTATACAAATTGGGACTAGCGGGGTTGAGCAGTTCTTC.

The chain combines TRBV6-4 with TRBJ2-7; D may be TRBD2 (5 bases). The DNA matches TRBJ2-5 better at its end, which makes the J call doubtful. CDR3 length: 13 residues. Germline V gene data show CDR1 as MRHNA and CDR2 as SNTAGT. The CDR3, as DNA: TGTGCCAGCGGAAGGCTAGCTGGAGGGACCCAGTACTTC. This sequence encodes CASGRLAGGTQYF.